The present entry profiles one T cell receptor (beta chain) with its context. Antigen unknown. Nominal health characterized the donors when sampled, though unrecorded immune exposures were likely. The record originates from a study of cytomegalovirus exposure and HLA in healthy donors. Study results and caveats: Productive status was seen about 90% or about 30% of the time for most TCR beta V segments in an earlier analysis. Researchers counted roughly 150 TCR beta chains as cytomegalovirus-associated. It emerged from a later analysis that several of the most significant clusters appeared to be linked to common viral pathogens.

With 60 Vbeta and 13 Jbeta primers, the PCR was carried out. The table came from immunoSEQ multiplex PCR; TCRdb's copy has only in-frame clones and leaves some out. Counted here are just over 150,000 clones, 75% to 90% occurring once; the ten biggest clones make up under 2%. Germline CDR1 and CDR2: SNHLY and FYNNEI. V was clipped by 5 bases and J by 4 bases, with 11 bases between them. The CDR3 consists of 14 residues. Source material: PBMCs. This sequence originates from a young woman in good health and CMV-seronegative. V gene TRBV2 combines with J gene TRBJ1-4, with D perhaps TRBD1 (6 bases). In DNA, the CDR3 is TGTGCCAGCAGTCGACAGGACCTTAATGAAAAACTGTTTTTT. It codes for CASSRQDLNEKLFF.